The 15 T cell receptor beta chains in this list originate from one sample, sequenced in a study of CD8 T cells in Susac syndrome. The RNA, about 0.5 to 1 ug, was put through reverse transcription using random hexamers. MiXCR, applied by TCRdb to the immunoSEQ multiplex PCR reads, yields one record per CDR3 protein. The repertoire has about 120,000 distinct CDR3 sequences, over 85% of them found once; the top ten carry about 0.19%. The sequenced sample was CD8+ T cells from PBMCs. These TCRs come from a human donor with Susac syndrome.

The chain is built from TRBV6-2 or TRBV6-3 and TRBJ2-5; 7 positions agree with TRBD2. The germline CDR1 and CDR2 sequences are MNHEY and SVGEGT. This CDR3 comprises 18 residues. With 2 bases clipped from V and 6 bases from J, the junction kept 18 bases outside the gene matches. CDR3 DNA sequence: TGTGCCAGCAGTTACGTGCAGCGGGAAACCTCCGGGGGAAAGACCCAGTACTTC. Encoded protein: CASSYVQRETSGGKTQYF.

CDR3 protein: CASTPQSSYNEQFF. Written as DNA, the CDR3 is TGTGCCAGTACCCCACAGAGCTCCTACAATGAGCAGTTCTTC. V gene TRBV19 combines with J gene TRBJ2-1, with unresolved D. Between the trimmed V and J ends, which lost 7 bases and 0 bases, there was a span of 10 bases. Germline V gene sequence: CDR1 LNHDA, CDR2 SQIVND (reference sequence). CDR3 length: 14 amino acids.

The rearrangement joins TRBV30 to TRBJ1-1; D is unclear. Trimming shortened V by 1 base and J by 1 base, and 10 bases separated the two germline ends. The CDR3 has 14 residues. Germline CDR1 reads GTSNPN; CDR2 reads SVGIG (reference sequence). DNA for the CDR3: TGTGCCTGGAGTGGGGCGGTTTCGAACACTGAAGCTTTCTTT. Residues: CAWSGAVSNTEAFF. Supplemented by reference TRBV30 and TRBJ1-1, the full variable domain reads SQTIHQWPATLVQPVGSPLSLECTVEGTSNPNLYWYRQAAGRGLQLLFYSVGIGQISSEVPQNLSASRPQDRQFILSSKKLLLSDSGFYLCAWSGAVSNTEAFFGQGTRLTVV.

The chain combines TRBV20-1 with TRBJ1-1; D call uncertain. The V gene lost 6 bases and the J gene lost 1 base, with 12 bases spanning the gap. The CDR3 length is 13 residues. Germline V lookup: CDR1 DFQATT, CDR2 SNEGSKA (reference sequence). CDR3 coding DNA: TGCAGTGCCCACCTGGACGGGAACACTGAAGCTTTCTTT. Its protein is CSAHLDGNTEAFF.

This clonotype appeared a single time. The chain has TRBV29-1 and TRBJ2-6, with D possibly TRBD1 on 6 matching bases. Germline CDR1 is SQVTM and CDR2 is ANQGSEA. Deletions cut 5 bases from V and 2 bases from J, with 13 bases between. The CDR3 totals 15 residues. Written as DNA, the CDR3 is TGCAGCGTTCAGACAGGTCGTCCTGGGGCCAACGTCCTGACTTTC. Its translation is CSVQTGRPGANVLTF.

The rearrangement uses TRBV7-9 and TRBJ2-7; 7 nucleotides align to TRBD1. V shed 5 bases, J shed 3 bases, and the junction held 4 bases outside the gene matches. The CDR3 runs to 13 residues. From germline, CDR1 is SEHNR and CDR2 FQNEAQ (reference sequence). The DNA for the CDR3 is TGTGCCAGCAGCACGGGACAGTACTACGAGCAGTACTTC. Amino acid sequence: CASSTGQYYEQYF.

This clonotype was seen only once. The V gene is TRBV3-1, the J gene TRBJ1-1; TRBD1 agrees at 10 bases. This CDR3 contains 16 residues. CDR1 LGHDT and CDR2 YNNKEL come from the germline V gene (reference sequence). V lost 4 bases, J lost 4 bases, and 9 bases stayed unmatched. The CDR3, as DNA: TGTGCCAGCAGCCCGACAGGGGGCGGAAAGGGCACTGAAGCTTTCTTT. It encodes CASSPTGGGKGTEAFF.

This clonotype was recorded once. This chain uses TRBV12-3 or TRBV12-4 with TRBJ1-2, with a tentative D call TRBD1 (5 bases). The CDR3 sequence is 15 residues long. V lost 0 bases, J lost 6 bases, and 14 bases lay in between. The CDR3 sequence: CASSLALGASDGYTF. Here the CDR3 DNA reads TGTGCCAGCAGTTTAGCGCTTGGGGCAAGCGATGGCTACACCTTC.

This CDR3 is CSARDPRSSGRHSYEQYF. The CDR3 coding sequence is TGCAGTGCTAGAGACCCTCGCTCTAGCGGGAGGCACTCCTACGAGCAGTACTTC. This rearrangement joins TRBV20-1 to TRBJ2-7, with 11 nucleotides matching TRBD2. CDR3 size: 18 residues. In germline, CDR1 is DFQATT, CDR2 SNEGSKA (reference sequence). The V and J ends lost 0 bases and 0 bases, in that order; junction bases with no gene match: 10.

The gene calls are TRBV6-2 or TRBV6-3 and TRBJ1-5; possible D gene TRBD1, 5 bases. The V gene's germline CDR1 is MNHEY and CDR2 SVGEGT. The CDR3 is 14 amino acids. V shed 5 bases and J shed 3 bases, with 11 bases lying between them. The CDR3 DNA reads as TGTGCCAGCAGTACCGGGGACCTCAATCAGCCCCAGCATTTT. It is translated as CASSTGDLNQPQHF.

This chain joins TRBV28 and TRBJ1-1; tentatively, D is TRBD1 (5 bases). Germline CDR1 MDHEN, CDR2 SYDVKM. The V end was cut by 3 bases, the J end by 9 bases, with 29 bases between. CDR3 length: 18 amino acids. DNA of the CDR3: TGTGCCAGCAGTTTCCGGGGCCTGGGTAGCGGGGCTGCGCTGAAAGCTTTCTTT. Residues: CASSFRGLGSGAALKAFF. Drawing the rest from reference TRBV28 and TRBJ1-1, the complete variable domain is DVKVTQSSRYLVKRTGEKVFLECVQDMDHENMFWYRQDPGLGLRLIYFSYDVKMKEKGDIPEGYSVSREKKERFSLILESASTNQTSMYLCASSFRGLGSGAALKAFFGQGTRLTVV.

V is TRBV7-8 and J is TRBJ2-6, with D perhaps TRBD2 (5 bases). CDR1 is SGHVS, CDR2 FQNEAQ, per germline. Trimming took 0 bases from V and 3 from J, leaving 9 bases between them. The CDR3 runs to 16 residues. CDR3 nucleotides: TGTGCCAGCAGCTTAGCTGAGGGTTTTGGGGCCAACGTCCTGACTTTC. Amino acids: CASSLAEGFGANVLTF.

The genes are TRBV2 and TRBJ2-7; possibly TRBD1 for D (6 bases). The CDR3 sequence is 14 residues long. V was pared by 6 bases and J by 2 bases, with 14 bases between. Per germline, CDR1 SNHLY and CDR2 FYNNEI. In DNA form, the CDR3 reads TGTGCCAGCAGCCTTGTGCAGGGGACCTACGAGCAGTACTTC. Its translation: CASSLVQGTYEQYF.

The gene calls are TRBV10-2 and TRBJ2-7; D is ambiguous. Trimming removed 3 bases at V and 2 bases at J, with 11 bases between. Germline V gives CDR1 WSHSY, CDR2 SAAADI. There are 14 residues in the CDR3. In DNA form, the CDR3 reads TGCGCCAGCAGTGAAGGTCCAACAGCCTACGAGCAGTACTTC. It codes for CASSEGPTAYEQYF.

This chain uses TRBV12-3 or TRBV12-4 with TRBJ2-1; D may be TRBD2 (5 bases). Deletions cut 2 bases from V and 9 bases from J, with 11 bases between. This CDR3 spans 13 amino acids. The CDR3 DNA follows: TGTGCCAGCAGTTTAACCGGGATCGCTGAGCAGTTCTTC. This sequence encodes CASSLTGIAEQFF.